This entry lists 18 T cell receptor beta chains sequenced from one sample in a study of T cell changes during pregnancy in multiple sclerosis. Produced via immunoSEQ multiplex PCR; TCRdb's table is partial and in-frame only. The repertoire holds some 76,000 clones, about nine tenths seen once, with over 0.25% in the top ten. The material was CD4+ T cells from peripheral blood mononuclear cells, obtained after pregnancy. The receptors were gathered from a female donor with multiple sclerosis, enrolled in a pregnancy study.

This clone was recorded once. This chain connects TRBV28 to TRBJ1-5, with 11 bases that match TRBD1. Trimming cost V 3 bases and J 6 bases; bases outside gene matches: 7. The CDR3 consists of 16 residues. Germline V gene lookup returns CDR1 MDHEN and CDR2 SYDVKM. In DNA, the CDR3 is TGTGCCAGCAGTTTCACCGGGACAGGGGGGCCTCAGCCCCAGCATTTT. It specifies CASSFTGTGGPQPQHF. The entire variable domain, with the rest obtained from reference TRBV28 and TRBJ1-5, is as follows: DVKVTQSSRYLVKRTGEKVFLECVQDMDHENMFWYRQDPGLGLRLIYFSYDVKMKEKGDIPEGYSVSREKKERFSLILESASTNQTSMYLCASSFTGTGGPQPQHFGDGTRLSIL.

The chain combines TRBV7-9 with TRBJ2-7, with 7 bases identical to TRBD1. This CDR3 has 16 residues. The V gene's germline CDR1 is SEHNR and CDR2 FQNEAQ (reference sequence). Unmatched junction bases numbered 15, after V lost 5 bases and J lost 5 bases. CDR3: CASSLLPGDSPHEQYF. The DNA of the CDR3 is TGTGCCAGCAGCCTCTTACCCGGGGACAGCCCCCACGAGCAGTACTTC.

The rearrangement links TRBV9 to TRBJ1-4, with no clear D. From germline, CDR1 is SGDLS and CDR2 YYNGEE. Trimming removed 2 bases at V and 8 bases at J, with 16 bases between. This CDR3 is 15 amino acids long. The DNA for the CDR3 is TGTGCCAGCAGCGTGAACAGCCTGAGTGGGGAAAAACTGTTTTTT. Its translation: CASSVNSLSGEKLFF.

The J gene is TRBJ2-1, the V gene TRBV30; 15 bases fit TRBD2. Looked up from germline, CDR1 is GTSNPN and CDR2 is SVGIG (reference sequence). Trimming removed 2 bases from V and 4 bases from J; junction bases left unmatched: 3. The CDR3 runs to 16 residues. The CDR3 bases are TGTGCCTGGAGTACTGGACTAGCGGGAGGGTACAATGAGCAGTTCTTC. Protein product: CAWSTGLAGGYNEQFF.

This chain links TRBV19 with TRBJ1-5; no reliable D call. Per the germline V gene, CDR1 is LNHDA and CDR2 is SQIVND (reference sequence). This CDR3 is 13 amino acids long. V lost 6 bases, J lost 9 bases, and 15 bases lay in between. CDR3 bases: TGTGCCAGTAGGGACGAAGAGGGTCGGCCCCAGCATTTT. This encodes CASRDEEGRPQHF. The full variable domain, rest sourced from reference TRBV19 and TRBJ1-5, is DGGITQSPKYLFRKEGQNVTLSCEQNLNHDAMYWYRQDPGQGLRLIYYSQIVNDFQKGDIAEGYSVSREKKESFPLTVTSAQKNPTAFYLCASRDEEGRPQHFGDGTRLSIL.

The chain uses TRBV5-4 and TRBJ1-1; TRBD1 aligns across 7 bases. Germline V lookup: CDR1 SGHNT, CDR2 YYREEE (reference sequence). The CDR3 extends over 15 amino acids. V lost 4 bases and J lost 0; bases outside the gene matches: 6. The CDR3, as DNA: TGTGCCAGCAGCGGCCCCAGGGGGTTGAACACTGAAGCTTTCTTT. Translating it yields CASSGPRGLNTEAFF. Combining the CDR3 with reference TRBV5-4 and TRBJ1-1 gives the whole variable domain ETGVTQSPTHLIKTRGQQVTLRCSSQSGHNTVSWYQQALGQGPQFIFQYYREEENGRGNFPPRFSGLQFPNYSSELNVNALELDDSALYLCASSGPRGLNTEAFFGQGTRLTVV.

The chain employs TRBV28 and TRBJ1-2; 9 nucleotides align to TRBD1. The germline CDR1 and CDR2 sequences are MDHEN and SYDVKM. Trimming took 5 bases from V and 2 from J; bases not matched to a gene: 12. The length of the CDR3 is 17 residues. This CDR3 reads CASSLPGQGRANYGYTF. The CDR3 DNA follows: TGTGCCAGCAGTCTCCCCGGACAGGGGAGAGCAAACTATGGCTACACCTTC.

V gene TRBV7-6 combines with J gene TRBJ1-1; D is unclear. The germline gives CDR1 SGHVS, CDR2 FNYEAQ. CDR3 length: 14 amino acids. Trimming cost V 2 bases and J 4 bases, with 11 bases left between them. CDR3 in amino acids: CASSLQYRGTEAFF. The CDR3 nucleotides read TGTGCCAGCAGCTTACAATACCGGGGCACTGAAGCTTTCTTT.

CDR3 in amino acids: CASSIRRDSQETQYF. In nucleotides, the CDR3 is TGTGCCAGTAGTATACGAAGGGACAGCCAAGAGACCCAGTACTTC. V is TRBV19 and J is TRBJ2-5; 7 bases are shared with TRBD1. The germline CDR1 and CDR2 sequences are LNHDA and SQIVND (reference sequence). The CDR3 has 15 amino acids. With V trimmed by 2 bases and J by 1 base, 4 bases remained unmatched.

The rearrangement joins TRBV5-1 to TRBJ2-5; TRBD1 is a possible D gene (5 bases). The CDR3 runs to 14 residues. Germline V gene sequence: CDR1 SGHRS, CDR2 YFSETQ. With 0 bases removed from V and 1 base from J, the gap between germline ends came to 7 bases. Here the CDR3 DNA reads TGCGCCAGCAGCTTGGATACAGGCCAAGAGACCCAGTACTTC. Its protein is CASSLDTGQETQYF. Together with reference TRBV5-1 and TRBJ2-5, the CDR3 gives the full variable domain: KAGVTQTPRYLIKTRGQQVTLSCSPISGHRSVSWYQQTPGQGLQFLFEYFSETQRNKGNFPGRFSGRQFSNSRSEMNVSTLELGDSALYLCASSLDTGQETQYFGPGTRLLVL.

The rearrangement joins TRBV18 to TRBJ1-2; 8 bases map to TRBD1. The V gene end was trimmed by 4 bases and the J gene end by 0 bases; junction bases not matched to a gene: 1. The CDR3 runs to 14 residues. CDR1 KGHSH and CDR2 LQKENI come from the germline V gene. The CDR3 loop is CASSLGQANYGYTF. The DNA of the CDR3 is TGTGCCAGCTCACTGGGACAGGCTAACTATGGCTACACCTTC.

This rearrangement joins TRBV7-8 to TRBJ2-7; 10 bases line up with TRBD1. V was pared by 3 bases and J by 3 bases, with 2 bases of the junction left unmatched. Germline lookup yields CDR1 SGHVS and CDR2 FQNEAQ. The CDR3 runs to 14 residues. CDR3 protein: CASSFGDRGYEQYF. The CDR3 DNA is TGTGCCAGCAGCTTCGGGGACAGGGGCTACGAGCAGTACTTC.

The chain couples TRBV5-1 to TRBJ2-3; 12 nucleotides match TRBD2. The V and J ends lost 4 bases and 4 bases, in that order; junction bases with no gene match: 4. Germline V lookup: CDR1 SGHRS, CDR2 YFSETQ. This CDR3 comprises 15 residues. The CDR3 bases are TGCGCCAGCAGCATACTAGCGGGAGGCCCAGATACGCAGTATTTT. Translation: CASSILAGGPDTQYF.

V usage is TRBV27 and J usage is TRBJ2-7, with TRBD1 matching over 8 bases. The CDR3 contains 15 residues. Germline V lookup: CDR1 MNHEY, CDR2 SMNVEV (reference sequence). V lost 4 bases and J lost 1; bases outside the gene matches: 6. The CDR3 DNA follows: TGTGCCAGCAGTTATTACAGGGGGAGTTCCTACGAGCAGTACTTC. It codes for CASSYYRGSSYEQYF.

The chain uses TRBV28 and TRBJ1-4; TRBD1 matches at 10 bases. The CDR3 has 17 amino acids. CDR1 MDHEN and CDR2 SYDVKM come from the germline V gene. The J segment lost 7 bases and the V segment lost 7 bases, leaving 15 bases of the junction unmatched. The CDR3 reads CASIERGTGVFGEKLFF. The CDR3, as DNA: TGTGCCAGCATTGAAAGGGGGACAGGGGTTTTCGGTGAAAAACTGTTTTTT.

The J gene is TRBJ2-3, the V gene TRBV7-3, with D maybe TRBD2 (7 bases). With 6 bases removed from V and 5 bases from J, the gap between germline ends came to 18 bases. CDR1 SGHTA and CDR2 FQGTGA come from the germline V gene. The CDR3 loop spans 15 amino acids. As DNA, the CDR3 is TGTGCCAGCAGTCGGGGGAGGGGGGTGGAAGATACGCAGTATTTT. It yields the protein CASSRGRGVEDTQYF.

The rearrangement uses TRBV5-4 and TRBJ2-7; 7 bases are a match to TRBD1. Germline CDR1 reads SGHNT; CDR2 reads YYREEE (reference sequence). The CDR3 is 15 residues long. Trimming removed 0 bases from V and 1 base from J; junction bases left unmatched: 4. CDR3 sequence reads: CASSLAGQVSYEQYF. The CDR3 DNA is TGTGCCAGCAGCTTGGCAGGACAGGTATCCTACGAGCAGTACTTC.

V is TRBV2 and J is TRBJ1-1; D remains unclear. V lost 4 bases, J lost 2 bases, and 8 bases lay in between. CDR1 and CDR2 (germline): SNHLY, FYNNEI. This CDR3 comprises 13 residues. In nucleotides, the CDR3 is TGTGCCAGCAGTGTTGTTAGAAACACTGAAGCTTTCTTT. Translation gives CASSVVRNTEAFF.